This T cell receptor beta chain is drawn from a study of blood T cell repertoires in COVID-19. Study details: Collection of acute and convalescent COVID-19 samples took place in the United States, Italy and Spain. Sources were T cells, B-cell-depleted T cells, or PBMCs; the material itself was cDNA or gDNA.

Recruited during active infection, patients (from Seattle) were subsequently followed longitudinally. The germline gives CDR1 KGHSY, CDR2 FQNENV. The CDR3 runs to 13 residues. V lost 0 bases and J 3 bases, leaving 5 bases between the germline ends. In the source study's methods: Using reference gene primer amplification, nucleated cell counts were estimated. Method: immunoSEQ multiplex PCR; TCRdb's copy keeps in-frame clones and lacks some. V, J and clone size are taken as reported in that table, and D and trimming were inferred from the DNA itself. The table includes some 290,000 clones, roughly 91% detected once.

Sequencing used peripheral blood. The genes are TRBV16 and TRBJ1-1; tentative D call: TRBD1 (5 bases). The sequence was obtained from a woman aged 25 to 45 with COVID-19, enrolled during active disease. The CDR3, as DNA: TGTGCCAGCAGCCAATCGGGGCACACTGAAGCTTTCTTT. Protein sequence: CASSQSGHTEAFF.